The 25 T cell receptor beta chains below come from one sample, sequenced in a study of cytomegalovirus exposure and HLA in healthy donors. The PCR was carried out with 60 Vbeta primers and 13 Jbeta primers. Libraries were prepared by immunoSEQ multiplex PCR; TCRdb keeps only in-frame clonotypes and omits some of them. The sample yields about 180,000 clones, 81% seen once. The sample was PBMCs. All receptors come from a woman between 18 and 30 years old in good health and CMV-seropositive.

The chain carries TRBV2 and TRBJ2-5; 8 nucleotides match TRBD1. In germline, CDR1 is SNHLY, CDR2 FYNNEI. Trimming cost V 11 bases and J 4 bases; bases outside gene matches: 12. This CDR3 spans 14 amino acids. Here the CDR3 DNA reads TGTGCCGGACAGGAAACAGGGGGTGGAGAGACCCAGTACTTC. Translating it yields CAGQETGGGETQYF.

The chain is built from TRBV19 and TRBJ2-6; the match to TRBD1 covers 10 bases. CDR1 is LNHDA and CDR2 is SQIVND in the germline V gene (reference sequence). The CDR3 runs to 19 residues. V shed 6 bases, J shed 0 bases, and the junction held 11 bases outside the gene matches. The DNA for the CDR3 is TGTGCCAGTAGCGATCGTGGGACAGGGGTCACCTCTGGGGCCAACGTCCTGACTTTC. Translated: CASSDRGTGVTSGANVLTF.

CDR3 sequence: CASRRGQGEVGGYTF. The CDR3 bases are TGCGCCAGCAGACGGGGACAGGGGGAGGTCGGTGGCTACACCTTC. This chain links TRBV5-1 with TRBJ1-2; TRBD1 aligns across 11 bases. J gave up 7 bases and V 5 bases, and 10 bases lay outside the gene matches. Germline CDR1 SGHRS, CDR2 YFSETQ. The CDR3 totals 15 residues.

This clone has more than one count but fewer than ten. The chain's CDR3 is CASSQPGQKNIQYF. The CDR3 nucleotides read TGCGCCAGCAGCCAGCCGGGACAGAAAAACATTCAGTACTTC. J is TRBJ2-4 and V is TRBV4-1; 7 bases match TRBD1. Germline values: CDR1 MGHRA, CDR2 YSYEKL. J lost 4 bases, V lost 3 bases, and 3 bases had no gene match. This CDR3 region has 14 residues.

The CDR3 DNA follows: TGTGCCAGCAGCTGGGACAGGGGGTACGAGCAGTACTTC. It encodes CASSWDRGYEQYF. The rearrangement links TRBV11-3 to TRBJ2-7, with TRBD1 matching over 11 bases. Unmatched junction bases numbered 0, after V lost 4 bases and J lost 4 bases. The CDR3 loop spans 13 amino acids. In germline, CDR1 is SGHNT, CDR2 YENEEA.

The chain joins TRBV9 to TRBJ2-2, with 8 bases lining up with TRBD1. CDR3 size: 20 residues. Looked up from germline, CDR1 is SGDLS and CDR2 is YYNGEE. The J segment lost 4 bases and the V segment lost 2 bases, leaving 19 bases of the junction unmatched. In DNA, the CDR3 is TGTGCCAGCAGCGTTACTGACCTCAGGACAGGGTTTTATTCCACCGGGGAGCTGTTTTTT. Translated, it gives CASSVTDLRTGFYSTGELFF.

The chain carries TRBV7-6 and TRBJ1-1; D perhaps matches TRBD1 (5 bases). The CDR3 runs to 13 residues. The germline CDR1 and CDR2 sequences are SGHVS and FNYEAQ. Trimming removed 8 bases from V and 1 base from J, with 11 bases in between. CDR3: CASGASWNTEAFF. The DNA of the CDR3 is TGTGCCAGCGGGGCCTCCTGGAACACTGAAGCTTTCTTT.

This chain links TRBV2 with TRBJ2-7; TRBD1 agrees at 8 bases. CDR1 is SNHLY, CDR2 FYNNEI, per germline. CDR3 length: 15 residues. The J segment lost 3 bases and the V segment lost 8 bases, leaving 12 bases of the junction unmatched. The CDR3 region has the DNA TGTGCCAGCGGGCAGGGGGCCACAATGGTCTACGAGCAGTACTTC. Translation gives CASGQGATMVYEQYF.

CDR3 region: CASGQGDNYEQYF. Here the CDR3 DNA reads TGTGCCAGCGGACAGGGGGATAACTACGAGCAGTACTTC. The chain links TRBV9 to TRBJ2-7, with 10 bases lining up with TRBD1. The germline V gene encodes CDR1 SGDLS and CDR2 YYNGEE. With 7 bases clipped from V and 3 bases from J, the junction kept 4 bases outside the gene matches. This CDR3 has 13 residues.

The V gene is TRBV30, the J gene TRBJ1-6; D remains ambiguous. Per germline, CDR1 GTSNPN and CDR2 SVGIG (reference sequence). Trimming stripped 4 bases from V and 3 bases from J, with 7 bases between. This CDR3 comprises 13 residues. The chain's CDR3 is CAWTAVYNSPLHF. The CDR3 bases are TGTGCCTGGACGGCGGTCTATAATTCACCCCTCCACTTT.

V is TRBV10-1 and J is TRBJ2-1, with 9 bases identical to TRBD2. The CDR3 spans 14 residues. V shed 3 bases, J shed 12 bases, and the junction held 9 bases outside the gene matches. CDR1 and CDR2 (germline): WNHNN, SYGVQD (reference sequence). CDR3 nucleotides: TGCGCCAGCAGTGAAGGTAGCGGGGGTGCGGGGCAGTTCTTC. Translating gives CASSEGSGGAGQFF.

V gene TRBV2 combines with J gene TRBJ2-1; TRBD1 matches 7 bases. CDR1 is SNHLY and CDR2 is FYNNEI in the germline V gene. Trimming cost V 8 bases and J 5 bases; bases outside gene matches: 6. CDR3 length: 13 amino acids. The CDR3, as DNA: TGTGCCAGCCGGGGACAGCCTAACAATGAGCAGTTCTTC. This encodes CASRGQPNNEQFF.

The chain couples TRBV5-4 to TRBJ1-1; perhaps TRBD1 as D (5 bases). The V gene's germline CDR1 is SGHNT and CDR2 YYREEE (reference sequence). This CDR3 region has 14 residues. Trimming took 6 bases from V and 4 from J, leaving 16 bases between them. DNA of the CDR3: TGTGCCAGCAATATGATGGGGGGGGGCACTGAAGCTTTCTTT. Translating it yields CASNMMGGGTEAFF.

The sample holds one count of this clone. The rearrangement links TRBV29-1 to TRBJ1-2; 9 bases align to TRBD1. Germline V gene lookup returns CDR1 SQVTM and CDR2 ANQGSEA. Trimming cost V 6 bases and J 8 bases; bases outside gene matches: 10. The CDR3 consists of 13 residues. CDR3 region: CSVAITGGDGYTF. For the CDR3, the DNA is TGCAGCGTGGCGATAACAGGGGGCGACGGCTACACCTTC.

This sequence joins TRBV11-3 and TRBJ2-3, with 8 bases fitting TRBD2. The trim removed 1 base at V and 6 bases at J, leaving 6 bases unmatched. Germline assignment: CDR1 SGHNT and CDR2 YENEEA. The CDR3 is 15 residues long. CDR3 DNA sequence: TGTGCCAGCAGCTTAGCGGGGGGGAGGGTGGATACGCAGTATTTT. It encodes CASSLAGGRVDTQYF.

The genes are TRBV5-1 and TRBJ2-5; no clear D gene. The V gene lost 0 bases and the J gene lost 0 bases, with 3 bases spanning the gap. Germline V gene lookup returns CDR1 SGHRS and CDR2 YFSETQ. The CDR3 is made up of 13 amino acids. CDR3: CASSLAYQETQYF. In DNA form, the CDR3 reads TGCGCCAGCAGCTTGGCGTACCAAGAGACCCAGTACTTC.

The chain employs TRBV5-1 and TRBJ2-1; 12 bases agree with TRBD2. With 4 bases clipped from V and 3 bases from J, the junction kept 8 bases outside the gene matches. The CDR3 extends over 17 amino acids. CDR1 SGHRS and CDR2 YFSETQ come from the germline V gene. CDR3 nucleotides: TGCGCCAGCAGCCTTGCTAGCGGGGGGGCCTACTACAATGAGCAGTTCTTC. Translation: CASSLASGGAYYNEQFF.

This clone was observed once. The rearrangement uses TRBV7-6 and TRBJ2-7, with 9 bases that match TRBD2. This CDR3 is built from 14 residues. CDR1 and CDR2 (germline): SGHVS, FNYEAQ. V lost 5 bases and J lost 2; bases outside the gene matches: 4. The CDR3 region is CASSPSSGAYEQYF. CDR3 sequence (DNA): TGTGCCAGCAGCCCATCTAGCGGGGCCTACGAGCAGTACTTC.

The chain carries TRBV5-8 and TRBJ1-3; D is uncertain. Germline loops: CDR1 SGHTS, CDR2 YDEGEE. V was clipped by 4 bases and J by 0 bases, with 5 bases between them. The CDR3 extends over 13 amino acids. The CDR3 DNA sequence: TGTGCCAGCAGCGTATTCTCTGGAAACACCATATATTTT. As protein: CASSVFSGNTIYF.

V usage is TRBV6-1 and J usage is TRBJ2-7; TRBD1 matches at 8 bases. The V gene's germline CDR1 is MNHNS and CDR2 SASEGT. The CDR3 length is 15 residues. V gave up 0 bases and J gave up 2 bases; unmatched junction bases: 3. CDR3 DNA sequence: TGTGCCAGCAGTGAAGCTACAGGGGGGCCCTACGAGCAGTACTTC. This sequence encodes CASSEATGGPYEQYF.

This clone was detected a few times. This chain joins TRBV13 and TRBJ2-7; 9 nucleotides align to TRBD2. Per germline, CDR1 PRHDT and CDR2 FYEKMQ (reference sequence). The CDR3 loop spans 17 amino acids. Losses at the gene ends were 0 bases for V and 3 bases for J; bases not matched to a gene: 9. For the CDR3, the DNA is TGTGCCAGCAGCTTAGGCCGGTTGCGGGGGGGCCTCTACGAGCAGTACTTC. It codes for CASSLGRLRGGLYEQYF.

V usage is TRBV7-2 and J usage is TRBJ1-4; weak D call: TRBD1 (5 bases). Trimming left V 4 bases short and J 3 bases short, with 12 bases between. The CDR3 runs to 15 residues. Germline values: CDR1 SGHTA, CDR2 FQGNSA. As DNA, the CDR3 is TGTGCCAGCAGCTCCCGTAAGGGGTCTAATGAAAAACTGTTTTTT. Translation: CASSSRKGSNEKLFF.

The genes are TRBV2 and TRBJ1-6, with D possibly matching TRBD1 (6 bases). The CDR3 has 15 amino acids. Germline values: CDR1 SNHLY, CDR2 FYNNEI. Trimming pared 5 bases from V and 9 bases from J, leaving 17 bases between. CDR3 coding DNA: TGTGCCAGCAGTACAGGGACTAGGACAGTTTCACCCCTCCACTTT. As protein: CASSTGTRTVSPLHF.

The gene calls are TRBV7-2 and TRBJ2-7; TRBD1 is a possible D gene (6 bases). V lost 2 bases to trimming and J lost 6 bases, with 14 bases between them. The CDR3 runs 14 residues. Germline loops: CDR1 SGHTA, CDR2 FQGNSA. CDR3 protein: CASSLTPGAVEQYF. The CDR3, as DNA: TGTGCCAGCAGCTTAACTCCAGGGGCCGTCGAGCAGTACTTC. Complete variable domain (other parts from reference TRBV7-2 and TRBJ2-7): GAGVSQSPSNKVTEKGKDVELRCDPISGHTALYWYRQSLGQGLEFLIYFQGNSAPDKSGLPSDRFSAERTGGSVSTLTIQRTQQEDSAVYLCASSLTPGAVEQYFGPGTRLTVT.

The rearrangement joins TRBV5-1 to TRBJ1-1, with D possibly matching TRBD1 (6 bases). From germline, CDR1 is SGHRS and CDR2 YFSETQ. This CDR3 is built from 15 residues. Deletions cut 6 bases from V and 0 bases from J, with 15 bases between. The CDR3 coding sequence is TGCGCCAGCACCACATTACAGGGCATGAACACTGAAGCTTTCTTT. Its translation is CASTTLQGMNTEAFF.